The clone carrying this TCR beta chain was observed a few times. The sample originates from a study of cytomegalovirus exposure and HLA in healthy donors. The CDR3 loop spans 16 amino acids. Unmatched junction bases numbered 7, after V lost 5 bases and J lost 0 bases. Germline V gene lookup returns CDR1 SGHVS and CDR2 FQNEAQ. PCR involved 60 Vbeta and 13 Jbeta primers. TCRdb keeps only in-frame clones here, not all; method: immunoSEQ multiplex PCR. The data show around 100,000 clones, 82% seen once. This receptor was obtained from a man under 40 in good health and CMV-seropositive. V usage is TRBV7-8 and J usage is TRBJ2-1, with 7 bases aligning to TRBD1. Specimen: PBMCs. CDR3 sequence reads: CASSPGQSGSYNEQFF. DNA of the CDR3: TGTGCCAGCAGCCCGGGACAGTCGGGCTCCTACAATGAGCAGTTCTTC.